The next 25 T cell receptor beta chains were all read from a single sample in a study of CD8+ T cells in alopecia areata. Extracted RNA was reverse transcribed, and the resulting cDNA served as sequencing template. The table came from immunoSEQ multiplex PCR; TCRdb's copy has only in-frame clones and leaves some out. Among fewer than 80,000 clones, 60% were seen once, and the ten largest hold roughly a sixth. Sequenced here: CD8+ T cells sorted from blood, sampled at week 0. The receptors shown here come from a human donor with alopecia areata.

This clone has a single count. This chain's CDR3 is CASRLAGGPGEQYF. The CDR3 bases are TGTGCCAGCAGACTAGCGGGAGGGCCGGGTGAGCAGTACTTC. The V gene is TRBV27, the J gene TRBJ2-7; 13 bases line up with TRBD2. J lost 7 bases, V lost 6 bases, and 6 bases had no gene match. Germline CDR1 is MNHEY and CDR2 is SMNVEV (reference sequence). CDR3 length: 14 amino acids.

This sequence joins TRBV7-8 and TRBJ2-5, with 7 bases fitting TRBD1. The CDR3 is 15 amino acids. Trimming took 2 bases from V and 4 from J; bases not matched to a gene: 7. Per germline, CDR1 SGHVS and CDR2 FQNEAQ. This CDR3 reads CASSLTLDRAETQYF. The CDR3 bases are TGTGCCAGCAGCTTAACTCTAGACAGGGCAGAGACCCAGTACTTC.

The rearrangement joins TRBV30 to TRBJ2-7; D is unresolved. Germline values: CDR1 GTSNPN, CDR2 SVGIG (reference sequence). This CDR3 is built from 15 residues. Trimming shortened V by 3 bases and J by 3 bases, and 18 bases separated the two germline ends. The CDR3 nucleotides read TGTGCCTGGAGACCTTACACCGTGACCCTCTACGAGCAGTACTTC. As protein: CAWRPYTVTLYEQYF.

The table lists this clone with a few counts. Other DNA sequences from this sample encode an identical CDR3 as well. The chain employs TRBV5-1 and TRBJ2-7; D remains ambiguous. Germline values: CDR1 SGHRS, CDR2 YFSETQ. The V end lost 0 bases, the J end lost 2 bases, and 3 bases lay between the germline ends. The CDR3 is 12 amino acids. The CDR3 loop reads CASSLVPYEQYF. The CDR3 bases are TGCGCCAGCAGCTTGGTTCCCTACGAGCAGTACTTC.

The CDR3 loop is CASSPSRGYNEQFF. The DNA of the CDR3 is TGTGCCAGCAGCCCATCGAGGGGGTACAATGAGCAGTTCTTC. The chain is built from TRBV6-5 and TRBJ2-1; a possible D gene is TRBD1 (6 bases). The CDR3 loop spans 14 amino acids. Trimming took off 6 bases at V and 4 bases at J, with 13 bases between the two ends. Germline CDR1 is MNHEY and CDR2 is SVGAGI.

The rearrangement joins TRBV5-1 to TRBJ1-6; TRBD1 agrees at 7 bases. V dropped 8 bases and J dropped 7; count of bases not matched to a gene: 9. This CDR3 has 14 amino acids. Germline assignment: CDR1 SGHRS and CDR2 YFSETQ. DNA for the CDR3: TGCGCCAGTAAAGGGACAGCTCTCAATTCACCCCTCCACTTT. As protein: CASKGTALNSPLHF.

CDR3 bases: TGTGCCAGCAGTTTGGCGGGTTCCTACAATGAGCAGTTCTTC. The encoded protein is CASSLAGSYNEQFF. The chain has TRBV27 and TRBJ2-1, with D perhaps TRBD2 (5 bases). Trimming pared 3 bases from V and 1 base from J, leaving 7 bases between. In germline, CDR1 is MNHEY, CDR2 SMNVEV (reference sequence). The CDR3 contains 14 residues.

This clone has more than one count but fewer than ten. This sequence joins TRBV30 and TRBJ2-1, with D possibly TRBD2 on 5 matching bases. Germline assignment: CDR1 GTSNPN and CDR2 SVGIG (reference sequence). The CDR3 is made up of 12 amino acids. The V gene lost 8 bases and the J gene lost 11 bases, with 19 bases spanning the gap. The DNA of the CDR3 is TGTGCCGCAGTGGGAGTCGACCCAAAGCAGTTCTTC. It encodes CAAVGVDPKQFF.

The table lists this clone with a count of one. J is TRBJ2-1 and V is TRBV27; TRBD2 matches 7 bases. CDR1 is MNHEY, CDR2 SMNVEV, per germline (reference sequence). The CDR3 is 13 amino acids. The junction had 5 bases not matched to a gene; V was cut back by 6 bases and J by 6 bases. This CDR3 reads CASSAGVFNEQFF. The CDR3 bases are TGTGCCAGCAGCGCGGGAGTCTTCAATGAGCAGTTCTTC.

This clone was detected only a few times. This chain joins TRBV6-5 and TRBJ2-1; 12 bases map to TRBD2. V dropped 1 base and J dropped 6; count of bases not matched to a gene: 4. Germline V lookup: CDR1 MNHEY, CDR2 SVGAGI. The CDR3 sequence is 16 residues long. CDR3 amino acids: CASSYFGLAGPNEQFF. The CDR3 bases are TGTGCCAGCAGTTACTTCGGACTAGCGGGACCCAATGAGCAGTTCTTC.

This chain uses TRBV5-1 with TRBJ2-5; the match to TRBD1 covers 7 bases. This CDR3 comprises 14 residues. CDR1 SGHRS and CDR2 YFSETQ come from the germline V gene. The ends lost 1 base at V and 2 bases at J; junction bases unmatched: 2. The CDR3 DNA reads as TGCGCCAGCAGCTTGTTCAGGGGGCAAGAGACCCAGTACTTC. Translated: CASSLFRGQETQYF.

The chain is built from TRBV4-3 and TRBJ2-7; TRBD1 aligns across 9 bases. This CDR3 has 15 residues. From germline, CDR1 is LGHNA and CDR2 YSLEER. V dropped 0 bases and J dropped 5; count of bases not matched to a gene: 5. CDR3 DNA: TGCGCCAGCAGCCAAGAGAGGGACAGGGCCCACGAGCAGTACTTC. Its protein is CASSQERDRAHEQYF.

This clone was detected only a few times. The chain joins TRBV29-1 to TRBJ2-7, with 7 bases lining up with TRBD1. The V segment lost 7 bases and the J segment 2 bases; nucleotides outside the gene matches: 11. This CDR3 has 14 residues. CDR1 SQVTM and CDR2 ANQGSEA come from the germline V gene. The CDR3 protein is CSGPRGTAPYEQYF. CDR3 bases: TGCAGCGGCCCCAGAGGGACAGCCCCCTACGAGCAGTACTTC.

This sequence joins TRBV6-5 and TRBJ1-1, with a weak D call TRBD1 (6 bases). Trimming left V 6 bases short and J 3 bases short, with 11 bases between. CDR1 is MNHEY, CDR2 SVGAGI, per germline. The CDR3 covers 13 residues. The CDR3 coding sequence is TGTGCCAGCAGCTCCGGACAGCACACTGAAGCTTTCTTT. As protein: CASSSGQHTEAFF.

The V gene is TRBV29-1, the J gene TRBJ2-5; 10 bases line up with TRBD1. Trimming took 2 bases from V and 5 from J; bases not matched to a gene: 14. The V gene's germline CDR1 is SQVTM and CDR2 ANQGSEA. This CDR3 is 17 amino acids long. CDR3 sequence reads: CSVEFRFGTGVRETQYF. The CDR3 coding sequence is TGCAGCGTTGAATTTCGATTCGGGACAGGGGTGAGGGAGACCCAGTACTTC. The whole variable domain, remainder taken from reference TRBV29-1 and TRBJ2-5, is SAVISQKPSRDICQRGTSLTIQCQVDSQVTMMFWYRQQPGQSLTLIATANQGSEATYESGFVIDKFPISRPNLTFSTLTVSNMSPEDSSIYLCSVEFRFGTGVRETQYFGPGTRLLVL.

This clone was detected once. The chain is built from TRBV29-1 and TRBJ1-1; maybe TRBD1 (6 bases). The V and J ends lost 6 bases and 5 bases respectively, with 19 bases between them. The V gene's germline CDR1 is SQVTM and CDR2 ANQGSEA. The CDR3 length is 14 residues. CDR3 DNA sequence: TGCAGCGTGGGCGGAGCAGGGGATGGGACTGAAGCTTTCTTT. Residues: CSVGGAGDGTEAFF.

In its sample, this clone was seen a few times. The chain employs TRBV7-2 and TRBJ1-5; D uncertain. V was shortened by 3 bases and J by 3 bases, with 3 bases between the two germline ends. The CDR3 consists of 12 residues. Germline V CDR1 and CDR2: SGHTA, FQGNSA. In DNA, the CDR3 is TGTGCCAGCAGCTTTTCCAATCAGCCCCAGCATTTT. It translates to CASSFSNQPQHF.

V is TRBV2 and J is TRBJ1-5; possible D gene TRBD1, 5 bases. Trimming removed 4 bases from V and 2 bases from J, with 15 bases in between. Germline CDR1 reads SNHLY; CDR2 reads FYNNEI. The CDR3 extends over 16 amino acids. CDR3: CASSGGPRGGNQPQHF. The CDR3 nucleotides are TGTGCCAGCAGTGGCGGACCAAGGGGTGGCAATCAGCCCCAGCATTTT.

The V call is TRBV11-2, the J call TRBJ2-1, with 11 nucleotides matching TRBD2. The length of the CDR3 is 15 residues. V shed 7 bases, J shed 4 bases, and the junction held 6 bases outside the gene matches. Looked up from germline, CDR1 is SGHAT and CDR2 is FQNNGV. The CDR3 loop reads CASTYTSGGYNEQFF. Written as DNA, the CDR3 is TGTGCCAGCACCTACACTAGCGGGGGTTACAATGAGCAGTTCTTC.

The rearrangement joins TRBV30 to TRBJ2-7, with TRBD2 as a possible D gene (5 bases). CDR3 length: 13 amino acids. CDR1 and CDR2 from the germline V gene are GTSNPN and SVGIG (reference sequence). Trimming shortened V by 3 bases and J by 5 bases, and 14 bases separated the two germline ends. CDR3 residues: CAWRILGSHEQYF. The CDR3 DNA is TGTGCCTGGAGGATACTAGGAAGCCACGAGCAGTACTTC.

DNA of the CDR3: TGTGCCAGCAGCTTATCTCCGGCCCCACGGGATACGCAGTATTTT. This translates into CASSLSPAPRDTQYF. V is TRBV7-9 and J is TRBJ2-3; D not certain. Trimming removed 2 bases at V and 6 bases at J, with 15 bases between. The CDR3 length is 15 residues. The germline gives CDR1 SEHNR, CDR2 FQNEAQ (reference sequence).

This clone came up a few times. The rearrangement joins TRBV7-9 to TRBJ2-1; 8 bases agree with TRBD1. With V trimmed by 5 bases and J by 4 bases, 10 bases remained unmatched. The CDR3 is 16 residues long. Germline V gene data show CDR1 as SEHNR and CDR2 as FQNEAQ (reference sequence). CDR3 sequence (DNA): TGTGCCAGCAGCCCGGATACAGGGGGTGGTTACAATGAGCAGTTCTTC. Its protein product is CASSPDTGGGYNEQFF. Together with reference TRBV7-9 and TRBJ2-1, the CDR3 gives the full variable domain: DTGVSQNPRHKITKRGQNVTFRCDPISEHNRLYWYRQTLGQGPEFLTYFQNEAQLEKSRLLSDRFSAERPKGSFSTLEIQRTEQGDSAMYLCASSPDTGGGYNEQFFGPGTRLTVL.

DNA for the CDR3: TGTGCCAGCAGCTTAGAGGGAAGAGCCAAAAACATTCAGTACTTC. Its protein product is CASSLEGRAKNIQYF. The chain employs TRBV7-9 and TRBJ2-4; no clear D gene. CDR3 length: 15 amino acids. Looked up from germline, CDR1 is SEHNR and CDR2 is FQNEAQ (reference sequence). The V gene lost 1 base and the J gene lost 0 bases, with 7 bases spanning the gap.

The V gene is TRBV7-9, the J gene TRBJ1-4; 8 bases are shared with TRBD1. The CDR3 extends over 15 amino acids. The V segment lost 4 bases and the J segment 6 bases; nucleotides outside the gene matches: 7. The germline CDR1 and CDR2 sequences are SEHNR and FQNEAQ (reference sequence). DNA for the CDR3: TGTGCCAGCAGCTGGCCGGGACAGGAGGATGAAAAACTGTTTTTT. Translation: CASSWPGQEDEKLFF.

V usage is TRBV6-6 and J usage is TRBJ1-1; unclear D gene. Trimming pared 5 bases from V and 1 base from J, leaving 5 bases between. The CDR3 length is 12 residues. CDR1 MNHNY and CDR2 SVGAGI come from the germline V gene (reference sequence). CDR3 sequence (DNA): TGTGCCAGCAGTCCAGAGAACACTGAAGCTTTCTTT. This sequence encodes CASSPENTEAFF.